This TCR beta chain appears in the sequencing data of a study of T-cell reconstitution after alpha-beta-depleted transplantation in children. General study points: Once a year had passed after transplant, T-cell counts and diversity came mostly from newly produced T cells. The high TCRbeta diversity at day 60 in some patients came from surviving recipient T cells and thymic progenitors. Expanded graft clones numbering several hundred reportedly gave rise to alpha-beta T cells about two months after transplant.

This clonotype was recorded many times. Its specificity is unknown. Preparation of the TCRbeta library was carried out with unique molecular identifiers. Each CDR3 protein gets one entry after TCRdb re-called the PCR reads with MiXCR. The repertoire has thousands of distinct CDR3 sequences, about a sixth of them found once; the top ten carry about 80%. The receptor was derived from a patient under 10 years old who had a stem cell transplant for inherited bone marrow failure, so the T cells may come from the graft donor. The material sequenced was PBMCs, mostly from graft donor cells, taken 180 days after TCRalphabeta/CD19-depleted stem cell transplant.

CDR3 nucleotides: TGTGCCACCAACGGGGGGACGAACACTGAAGCTTTCTTT. This translates into CATNGGTNTEAFF. V is TRBV7-9 and J is TRBJ1-1, with D possibly being TRBD1 (5 bases). The CDR3 spans 13 residues. Trimming took 10 bases from V and 1 from J, leaving 13 bases between them. Looked up from germline, CDR1 is SEHNR and CDR2 is FQNEAQ (reference sequence).